These 24 T cell receptor beta chains share one sample of origin, sequenced in a study of human T cells and chemical hapten exposure. Time point here: pre-sensitization, week 0. Treatment: therapeutic diphenylcyclopropenone sensitization with weekly scalp DPC. Each CDR3 protein gets one entry after TCRdb re-called the RACE reads with MiXCR. The sample lists around 120,000 distinct CDR3 sequences; roughly 14% were seen once. Sequenced here: whole blood, sampled in connection with sensitization to the hapten diphenylcyclopropenone (DPC). These receptors all come from a woman younger than 35 with alopecia areata. Some clones in this sample may be carry-over from other donors' samples.

This clonotype was detected only a few times. The rearrangement joins TRBV21-1 to TRBJ1-5; the table calls TRBD1, which could not be checked here. TRBV21-1 is a pseudogene segment. There are 15 residues in the CDR3. CDR3 DNA sequence: TGTGCCAGCTCCCGAATCGGGACACTCAATCAGCCCCAGCATTTT. Encoded protein: CASSRIGTLNQPQHF.

This clonotype was detected many times. The rearrangement links TRBV7-2 to TRBJ1-5, with 9 positions matching TRBD1. Germline V lookup: CDR1 SGHTA, CDR2 FQGNSA. Trimming cost V 0 bases and J 5 bases; bases outside gene matches: 5. The length of the CDR3 is 16 residues. Written as DNA, the CDR3 is TGTGCCAGCAGCTTAGCACAGGGGGCCCTTCATCAGCCCCAGCATTTT. It is translated as CASSLAQGALHQPQHF. Looking up the rest from reference TRBV7-2 and TRBJ1-5 gives the full variable domain: GAGVSQSPSNKVTEKGKDVELRCDPISGHTALYWYRQSLGQGLEFLIYFQGNSAPDKSGLPSDRFSAERTGGSVSTLTIQRTQQEDSAVYLCASSLAQGALHQPQHFGDGTRLSIL.

V and J are TRBV5-1 and TRBJ2-1, with TRBD2 matching over 9 bases. This CDR3 contains 15 residues. Germline values: CDR1 SGHRS, CDR2 YFSETQ. V shed 4 bases and J 5 bases; nucleotides not matched to a gene: 7. The CDR3 DNA sequence: TGCGCCAGCAGCGGGAGCGGGGGGCTTGACAATGAGCAGTTCTTC. It encodes CASSGSGGLDNEQFF.

This clonotype was seen only a few times. The chain joins TRBV20-1 to TRBJ1-6; D unclear. The CDR3 contains 16 residues. V dropped 1 base and J dropped 5 bases, with 15 bases sitting between them. The germline V gene encodes CDR1 DFQATT and CDR2 SNEGSKA (reference sequence). The DNA for the CDR3 is TGCAGTGCTAGAGCCGTAGGTGGGTCCCATAATTCACCCCTCCACTTT. Translated: CSARAVGGSHNSPLHF.

The chain is built from TRBV5-1 and TRBJ2-5, with 8 bases lining up with TRBD2. Germline lookup yields CDR1 SGHRS and CDR2 YFSETQ. The ends lost 6 bases at V and 4 bases at J; junction bases unmatched: 8. The CDR3 extends over 14 amino acids. DNA for the CDR3: TGCGCCAGCAAAGGAGCGGGGGCCGGAGAGACCCAGTACTTC. Protein: CASKGAGAGETQYF.

This clonotype showed up just a few times. This chain uses TRBV9 with TRBJ2-5; weak D call: TRBD2 (6 bases). The CDR3 sequence is 15 residues long. CDR1 is SGDLS and CDR2 is YYNGEE in the germline V gene. Trimming took off 1 base at V and 4 bases at J, with 14 bases between the two ends. In DNA form, the CDR3 reads TGTGCCAGCAGCGTAATCCCCGGGAGACTAGAGACCCAGTACTTC. Translating gives CASSVIPGRLETQYF. The complete variable domain, with remaining parts taken from reference TRBV9 and TRBJ2-5, reads DSGVTQTPKHLITATGQRVTLRCSPRSGDLSVYWYQQSLDQGLQFLIQYYNGEERAKGNILERFSAQQFPDLHSELNLSSLELGDSALYFCASSVIPGRLETQYFGPGTRLLVL.

This clonotype has a count of ten or more. The V and J genes are TRBV3-1 and TRBJ1-6; no firm D call. Trimming took off 7 bases at V and 0 bases at J, with 13 bases between the two ends. Germline V CDR1 and CDR2: LGHDT, YNNKEL (reference sequence). There are 16 residues in the CDR3. The CDR3 spells CASNPGESSYNSPLHF. The CDR3 region has the DNA TGTGCCAGCAACCCGGGAGAGAGCTCCTATAATTCACCCCTCCACTTT. Based on the CDR3 plus reference TRBV3-1 and TRBJ1-6, the full variable domain is DTAVSQTPKYLVTQMGNDKSIKCEQNLGHDTMYWYKQDSKKFLKIMFSYNNKELIINETVPNRFSPKSPDKAHLNLHINSLELGDSAVYFCASNPGESSYNSPLHFGNGTRLTVT.

This clonotype was observed many times. V usage is TRBV7-2 and J usage is TRBJ2-3, with unresolved D. V lost 7 bases and J lost 0, with 14 bases in between. The CDR3 is made up of 15 amino acids. Germline values: CDR1 SGHTA, CDR2 FQGNSA. The CDR3 loop reads CASTPAAVSTDTQYF. The CDR3 coding sequence is TGTGCCAGCACCCCTGCTGCTGTTAGCACAGATACGCAGTATTTT.

This clonotype was detected ten times or more. V is TRBV20-1 and J is TRBJ1-2; D is unclear. The CDR3 loop spans 14 amino acids. Trimming took off 2 bases at V and 4 bases at J, with 14 bases between the two ends. CDR1 and CDR2 (germline): DFQATT, SNEGSKA (reference sequence). The CDR3 DNA reads TGCAGTGCTAGACTTCAACAGATAGGCTATGGCTACACCTTC. Its translation: CSARLQQIGYGYTF.

This clonotype was seen ten or more times. The chain links TRBV7-9 to TRBJ1-2, with D perhaps matching TRBD1 (5 bases). CDR1 and CDR2 (germline): SEHNR, FQNEAQ (reference sequence). V shed 5 bases and J shed 4 bases, with 20 bases lying between them. This CDR3 has 16 residues. The CDR3 reads CASSPDGTEPSYGYTF. The DNA of the CDR3 is TGTGCCAGCAGCCCAGACGGGACGGAGCCTTCCTATGGCTACACCTTC.

This clonotype was observed at least ten times. The gene calls are TRBV20-1 and TRBJ1-1; 9 bases agree with TRBD1. Trimming at V came to 3 bases and at J to 10 bases, leaving 3 bases not matched to a gene. CDR3 length: 11 amino acids. Germline V gene lookup returns CDR1 DFQATT and CDR2 SNEGSKA (reference sequence). The CDR3 sequence is CSARGTGRAFF. The CDR3 nucleotides are TGCAGTGCTAGGGGGACAGGGAGAGCTTTCTTT.

This clonotype was seen only a few times. The rearrangement uses TRBV5-1 and TRBJ1-4, with D perhaps matching TRBD1 (6 bases). From germline, CDR1 is SGHRS and CDR2 YFSETQ. This CDR3 has 16 residues. Trimming took off 4 bases at V and 4 bases at J, with 17 bases between the two ends. DNA for the CDR3: TGCGCCAGCAGCGAGGGGGTGGACAGCCTTAATGAAAAACTGTTTTTT. It encodes CASSEGVDSLNEKLFF.

CDR3 DNA sequence: TGTGCCAGCAGCCAACCTGGTGCCACAGATACGCAGTATTTT. Translating it yields CASSQPGATDTQYF. J is TRBJ2-3 and V is TRBV11-3; no reliable D call. The CDR3 spans 14 residues. Germline CDR1 reads SGHNT; CDR2 reads YENEEA. V lost 5 bases and J 2 bases, leaving 11 bases between the germline ends. Full variable domain (outside the CDR3, taken from reference TRBV11-3 and TRBJ2-3): EAGVVQSPRYKIIEKKQPVAFWCNPISGHNTLYWYLQNLGQGPELLIRYENEEAVDDSQLPKDRFSAERLKGVDSTLKIQPAELGDSAVYLCASSQPGATDTQYFGPGTRLTVL.

The table lists this clonotype with a few counts. The chain couples TRBV7-8 to TRBJ1-5; D call uncertain. V lost 2 bases to trimming and J lost 1 base, with 15 bases between them. Germline loops: CDR1 SGHVS, CDR2 FQNEAQ. CDR3 length: 17 amino acids. CDR3 in amino acids: CASSLWEGRRSNQPQHF. CDR3 in DNA: TGTGCCAGCAGCTTATGGGAGGGTAGAAGAAGCAATCAGCCCCAGCATTTT.

This clonotype was seen a few times. The CDR3 loop reads CASSLALPGQATWPQHF. For the CDR3, the DNA is TGTGCCAGCAGCTTAGCACTGCCCGGACAGGCGACTTGGCCCCAGCATTTT. This sequence joins TRBV7-8 and TRBJ1-5; 7 nucleotides agree with TRBD1. The junction had 14 bases not matched to a gene; V was cut back by 0 bases and J by 9 bases. Per germline, CDR1 SGHVS and CDR2 FQNEAQ. This CDR3 contains 17 residues.

This chain joins TRBV29-1 and TRBJ2-5; TRBD1 might be the D (6 bases). This CDR3 is 11 amino acids long. Germline V gives CDR1 SQVTM, CDR2 ANQGSEA. Deletions cut 6 bases from V and 5 bases from J, with 10 bases between. CDR3 sequence reads: CSVARGETQYF. The CDR3 bases are TGCAGCGTAGCCAGGGGTGAGACCCAGTACTTC.

The chain employs TRBV12-2 and TRBJ1-1; no check of the table's D call, TRBD1, against the DNA was made. TRBV12-2 represents a pseudogene. CDR3 length: 13 residues. The DNA for the CDR3 is TGTGCAAGTCGCTGGGGGAATAACACTGAAGCTTTCTTT. Its translation is CASRWGNNTEAFF.

This chain uses TRBV15 with TRBJ2-1; D not certain. The CDR3 is 14 residues long. Trimming stripped 2 bases from V and 4 bases from J, with 9 bases between. CDR1 and CDR2 (germline): LNHNV, YYDKDF (reference sequence). CDR3 amino acids: CATSRPGRYNEQFF. CDR3 nucleotides: TGTGCCACCAGCAGACCCGGACGGTACAATGAGCAGTTCTTC.

This rearrangement joins TRBV18 to TRBJ2-7, with D maybe TRBD1 (5 bases). Germline assignment: CDR1 KGHSH and CDR2 LQKENI. Trimming removed 3 bases from V and 0 bases from J, with 12 bases in between. This CDR3 is 15 amino acids long. CDR3 bases: TGTGCCAGCTCACCCTGGACACAAACCTCCTACGAGCAGTACTTC. Translation gives CASSPWTQTSYEQYF.

J is TRBJ2-3 and V is TRBV5-1, with 10 bases matching TRBD1. The length of the CDR3 is 17 residues. After removal of 4 bases from V and 1 base from J, the junction contained 9 bases not matched to a gene. Per germline, CDR1 SGHRS and CDR2 YFSETQ. The CDR3 spells CASSRSTGGRGTDTQYF. For the CDR3, the DNA is TGCGCCAGCAGCAGATCGACAGGGGGCAGGGGCACAGATACGCAGTATTTT.

Worth noting for this clonotype: It may be a read error: a sequence one base away is much more abundant. This sequence joins TRBV5-4 and TRBJ2-3; 7 bases line up with TRBD2. CDR3 length: 17 amino acids. Germline CDR1 is SGHNT and CDR2 is YYREEE (reference sequence). The CDR3, as DNA: TGTGTCAGCAGCTTGCCGACTAGCAGAATTGGCACAGATACGCAGTATTTT. Its translation is CVSSLPTSRIGTDTQYF.

This clonotype appeared a few times. J is TRBJ1-5 and V is TRBV7-2; 7 bases agree with TRBD1. This CDR3 region has 19 residues. The V gene's germline CDR1 is SGHTA and CDR2 FQGNSA. V gave up 1 base and J gave up 2 bases; unmatched junction bases: 14. CDR3 amino acids: CASSLVLLPGGSGNQPQHF. CDR3 DNA: TGTGCCAGCAGCTTAGTACTTCTTCCAGGGGGGTCGGGCAATCAGCCCCAGCATTTT. The full variable domain, rest sourced from reference TRBV7-2 and TRBJ1-5, is GAGVSQSPSNKVTEKGKDVELRCDPISGHTALYWYRQSLGQGLEFLIYFQGNSAPDKSGLPSDRFSAERTGGSVSTLTIQRTQQEDSAVYLCASSLVLLPGGSGNQPQHFGDGTRLSIL.

In its sample, this clonotype was seen many times. J is TRBJ1-2 and V is TRBV3-1; possibly TRBD1 for D (6 bases). The CDR3 contains 14 residues. V lost 4 bases and J 4 bases, leaving 13 bases between the germline ends. CDR1 LGHDT and CDR2 YNNKEL come from the germline V gene (reference sequence). CDR3 coding DNA: TGTGCCAGCAGCCCTGCCATGGGGGCCTATGGCTACACCTTC. Protein: CASSPAMGAYGYTF.

A remark on this clonotype: Just one base apart from a much larger clone, this may be a read error. The chain couples TRBV6-2 or TRBV6-3 to TRBJ1-2; D remains ambiguous. V was pared by 0 bases and J by 2 bases, with 10 bases between. In germline, CDR1 is MNHEY, CDR2 SVGEGT. The CDR3 is made up of 15 amino acids. The CDR3 loop reads CASSYSGPTNYGYTF. The CDR3 DNA sequence: TGTGCCAGCAGTTACTCCGGACCCACGAACTATGGCTACACCTTC.